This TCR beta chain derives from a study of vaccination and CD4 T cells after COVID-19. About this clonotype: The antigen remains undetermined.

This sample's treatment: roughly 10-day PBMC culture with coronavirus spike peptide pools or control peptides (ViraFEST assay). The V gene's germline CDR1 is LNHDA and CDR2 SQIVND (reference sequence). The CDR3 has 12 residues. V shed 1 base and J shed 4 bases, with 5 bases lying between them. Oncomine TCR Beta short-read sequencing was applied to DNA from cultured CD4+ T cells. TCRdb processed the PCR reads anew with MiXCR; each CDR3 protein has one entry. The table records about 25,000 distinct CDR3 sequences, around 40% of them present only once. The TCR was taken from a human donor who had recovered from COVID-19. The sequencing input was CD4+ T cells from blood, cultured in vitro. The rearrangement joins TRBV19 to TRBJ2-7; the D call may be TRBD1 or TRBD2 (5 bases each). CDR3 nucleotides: TGTGCCAGTAGTATAGGGGGGTACGAGCAGTACTTC. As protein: CASSIGGYEQYF. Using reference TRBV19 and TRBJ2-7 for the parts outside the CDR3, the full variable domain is DGGITQSPKYLFRKEGQNVTLSCEQNLNHDAMYWYRQDPGQGLRLIYYSQIVNDFQKGDIAEGYSVSREKKESFPLTVTSAQKNPTAFYLCASSIGGYEQYFGPGTRLTVT.